The next 5 T cell receptor beta chains were all read from a single sample in a study of Graves' ophthalmopathy and Graves' hyperthyroidism. Amplification of TCR beta CDR3 regions used RNA transcripts. HTBI-primed first-round RT-PCR preceded second-round multiplex PCR. Using its own MiXCR run on the multiplex PCR reads, TCRdb lists one record per CDR3 protein. Here the sample spans 300,000 to 400,000 distinct CDR3 sequences, under 20% being singletons. Sequencing was done on a sample of peripheral blood. These receptors originate from an adult man with Graves' ophthalmopathy.

The sample holds a few counts of this clonotype. Sequence at one end of the junction differs from germline and may be a read error. The chain carries TRBV18 and TRBJ1-1; D not certain. Germline CDR1 and CDR2: KGHSH and LQKENI. The CDR3 loop spans 16 amino acids. The CDR3 protein is CASPPSVGEGGPEAFF. The CDR3 DNA reads as TGTGCCAGCCCACCTTCGGTCGGGGAGGGAGGTCCTGAAGCTTTCTTT.

The chain recombines TRBV6-1 with TRBJ2-7; 13 bases fit TRBD2. V shed 1 base and J 7 bases; nucleotides not matched to a gene: 1. This CDR3 has 14 residues. CDR1 and CDR2 (germline): MNHNS, SASEGT. CDR3 sequence: CASSEGGLAGEQYF. The CDR3, as DNA: TGTGCCAGCAGTGAAGGGGGACTAGCGGGAGAGCAGTACTTC.

This clonotype was counted many times. The rearrangement uses TRBV6-1 and TRBJ2-7; 9 bases are a match to TRBD1. Per the germline V gene, CDR1 is MNHNS and CDR2 is SASEGT. The CDR3 length is 14 residues. The V and J ends lost 6 bases and 1 base, in that order; junction bases with no gene match: 4. The CDR3 DNA follows: TGTGCCAGCAGAGACAGGGGGAATTCCTACGAGCAGTACTTC. Amino acid sequence: CASRDRGNSYEQYF.

This clonotype came up many times. The chain recombines TRBV18 with TRBJ2-5, with D tentatively TRBD2 (5 bases). V lost 2 bases and J lost 3, with 13 bases in between. Germline CDR1 reads KGHSH; CDR2 reads LQKENI. The CDR3 sequence is 15 residues long. The CDR3 loop reads CASSPKITTKETQYF. The DNA for the CDR3 is TGTGCCAGCTCACCAAAGATTACGACTAAAGAGACCCAGTACTTC.

This clonotype was counted at least ten times. J is TRBJ2-7 and V is TRBV11-2, with 11 positions matching TRBD1. Germline values: CDR1 SGHAT, CDR2 FQNNGV. The CDR3 is 17 amino acids. V was pared by 3 bases and J by 7 bases, with 14 bases of the junction left unmatched. CDR3 protein: CASSLLSGQGVSREQYF. The CDR3 DNA follows: TGTGCCAGCAGCTTGTTATCGGGACAGGGGGTTTCGAGGGAGCAGTACTTC.